The T cell receptor beta chain under discussion was sequenced for a study of CD4 T cell repertoires in COVID-19. The protocol was immunoSEQ multiplex PCR, while the TCRdb copy is restricted to in-frame clones and leaves out a portion. Among approximately 75,000 clones listed, 83% were seen once. This CDR3 is built from 13 residues. CDR1 is MNHNY and CDR2 is SVGAGI in the germline V gene (reference sequence). Trimming removed 8 bases at V and 6 bases at J, with 14 bases between. Here the sequenced sample was CD4+ T cells from peripheral blood, taken after recovery from COVID-19. The TCR was taken from a human donor who had COVID-19. V gene TRBV6-6 combines with J gene TRBJ2-1; D may be TRBD2 (5 bases). CDR3 nucleotide sequence: TGTGCCAGCGGGAGAGGGCCCCTCAATGAGCAGTTCTTC. This translates into CASGRGPLNEQFF.